The sequence of this T cell receptor (beta chain) was determined in a study of T cell repertoires in cytomegalovirus infection. Overall study: The public TCR beta signatures pointed to both CMV infection and matching HLA type.

This CDR3 is built from 15 residues. Germline CDR1 is SGDLS and CDR2 is YYNGEE. V lost 0 bases and J 0 bases, leaving 7 bases between the germline ends. Remarks on this clonotype: The antigen is not known.

TCRdb used MiXCR to reprocess the reads, holding one entry per CDR3 protein. This sample carries about 490,000 distinct CDR3 sequences, 15% to 20% of them seen once, and the ten largest clones take roughly 25%. Study-level results: Pooled public TCR beta family frequency picked out CMV carriers with the relevant HLA. HLA-C-restricted, CMV-specific TCR beta clonotypes were dominant ex vivo.

This TCR was recovered from a human donor in good health (CMV status not recorded). Some clones in this sample may be carry-over from other donors' samples. Sequencing input: CD8+ T cells from PBMCs. The J gene is TRBJ1-5, the V gene TRBV9, with a possible D match to TRBD1 (5 bases). DNA for the CDR3: TGTGCCAGCAGCGTAGATGGGGGTAGCAATCAGCCCCAGCATTTT. As protein: CASSVDGGSNQPQHF.